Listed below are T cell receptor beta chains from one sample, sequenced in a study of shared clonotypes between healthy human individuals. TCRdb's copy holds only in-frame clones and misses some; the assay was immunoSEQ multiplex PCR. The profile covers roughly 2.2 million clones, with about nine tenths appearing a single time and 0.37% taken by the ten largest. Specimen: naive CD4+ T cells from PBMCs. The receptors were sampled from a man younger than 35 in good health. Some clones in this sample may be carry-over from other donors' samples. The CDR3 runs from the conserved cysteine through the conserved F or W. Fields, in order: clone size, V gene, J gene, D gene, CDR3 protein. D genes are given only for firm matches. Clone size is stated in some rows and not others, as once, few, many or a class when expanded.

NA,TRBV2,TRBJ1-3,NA,CASMSSGNTIYF
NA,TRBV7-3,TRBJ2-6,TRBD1,CASSYTGTGDVLTF
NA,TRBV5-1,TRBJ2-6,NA,CASSLGTPRANVLTF
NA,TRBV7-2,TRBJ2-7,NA,CASSRDRASYEQYF
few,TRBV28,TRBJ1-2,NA,CASSFGQGYGYTF
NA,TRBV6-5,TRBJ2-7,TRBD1,CASSYSQGTYEQYF
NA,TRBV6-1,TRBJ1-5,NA,CASISPNQPQHF
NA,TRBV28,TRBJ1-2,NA,CASGSGGPVYGYTF
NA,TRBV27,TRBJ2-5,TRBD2,CASSPTPRLAGETQYF
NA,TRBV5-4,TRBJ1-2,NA,CASSSGGGNYGYTF
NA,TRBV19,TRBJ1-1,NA,CASSIAGLNTEAFF
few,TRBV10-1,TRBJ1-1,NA,CASSEYPNTEAFF
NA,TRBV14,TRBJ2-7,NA,CASSQEHSSYEQYF
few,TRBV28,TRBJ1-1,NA,CASSPSLGNTEAFF
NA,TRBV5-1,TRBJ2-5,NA,CASGPPETQYF
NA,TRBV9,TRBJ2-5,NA,CASSVADPETQYF